This T cell receptor (beta chain) was identified in a study of cytomegalovirus exposure and HLA in healthy donors. Study results and limitations: The classifier reportedly diagnosed cytomegalovirus status with high specificity and sensitivity. A list of more than 150 TCR beta chains associated with cytomegalovirus was given.

Trimming took 3 bases from V and 1 from J, leaving 9 bases between them. This CDR3 has 14 residues. CDR1 is MNHNS, CDR2 SASEGT, per germline. Only in-frame clones appear in the TCRdb table, and some are missing; sequencing was by immunoSEQ multiplex PCR. The data contain roughly 330,000 clones, roughly nine tenths of them singletons. A remark on this clone: Its antigen is unknown.

This clonotype originated in a woman aged 25 to 39 in good health and CMV-seropositive. Material: PBMCs. The J gene is TRBJ1-2, the V gene TRBV6-1, with a possible D match to TRBD1 (5 bases). The CDR3 region has the DNA TGTGCCAGCAGTGACTCGACAGTTAACTATGGCTACACCTTC. The encoded protein is CASSDSTVNYGYTF.